The 5 T cell receptor beta chains below were found in one sample sequenced in a study of tumor and adjacent non-tumor tissue in lung cancer. TCRbeta libraries were built with three rounds of nested PCR, modified from ARM-PCR. In TCRdb, the multiplex PCR reads were re-called with MiXCR into one record per CDR3 protein. Seen here are around 66,000 distinct CDR3 sequences, around four fifths observed once, and the top ten hold roughly 28%. No cell sorting was done before RNA was extracted from the tissue. The sample was lung tumor tissue. Receptor source: a man aged 60 to 69 with non-small cell lung cancer.

This clonotype was counted a single time. The junction and the germline gene differ at one end; a read error may be behind it. The rearrangement joins TRBV10-3 to TRBJ2-6; 7 bases map to TRBD2. Germline CDR1 ENHRY, CDR2 SYGVKD. The CDR3 contains 20 residues. The CDR3: CAINGHRTRGRDSGTNVLTF. Here the CDR3 DNA reads TGTGCCATCAATGGACATAGGACTAGAGGGAGGGACTCTGGGACCAACGTCCTGACTTTC.

A word on this clonotype: The junction departs from germline at one end; a sequencing error may be responsible. The V and J genes are TRBV6-1 and TRBJ2-7; D is ambiguous. There are 13 residues in the CDR3. Per the germline V gene, CDR1 is MNHNS and CDR2 is SASEGT. The CDR3 loop is CANSEIRAYEKYF. CDR3 DNA sequence: TGTGCCAACAGTGAAATCAGAGCCTACGAGAAGTACTTC.

This clonotype was observed at least ten times. The genes are TRBV20-1 and TRBJ1-5, with 8 positions matching TRBD1. This CDR3 comprises 15 residues. V lost 3 bases, J lost 7 bases, and 11 bases stayed unmatched. The germline CDR1 and CDR2 sequences are DFQATT and SNEGSKA (reference sequence). The CDR3 loop is CSARGRGRLNQPQHF. The CDR3 DNA reads as TGCAGTGCTAGGGGCAGGGGGCGGTTAAACCAGCCCCAGCATTTT.

The chain carries TRBV28 and TRBJ1-1, with D uncertain. With 4 bases removed from V and 7 bases from J, the gap between germline ends came to 7 bases. The length of the CDR3 is 11 residues. CDR1 is MDHEN, CDR2 SYDVKM, per germline. CDR3 coding DNA: TGTGCCAGCAGTTCTAGCATTGAAGCTTTCTTT. It codes for CASSSSIEAFF.

A note on this clonotype: At one end the junction does not follow the germline gene, possibly because of a read error. V usage is TRBV10-3 and J usage is TRBJ2-6; 16 bases fit TRBD2. The germline gives CDR1 ENHRY, CDR2 SYGVKD. This CDR3 comprises 20 residues. CDR3 region: CAISEYGTSGRDSGANVLAF. CDR3 DNA: TGTGCCATCAGCGAATATGGGACTAGCGGGAGGGACTCTGGGGCCAATGTCCTGGCTTTC.